The entry below gives a single T cell receptor (beta chain) sequence along with its context. Its antigen is as yet unknown. The V and J ends lost 6 bases and 4 bases respectively, with 6 bases between them. This CDR3 region has 11 residues. General study findings and limits: The TCR gene usage of tumor memory CD4+ T cells clustered together with blood and lymph node memory CD4+ cells and with lymph node naive CD4+ cells. Tumor Tregs overlapped most with tumor, then blood, naive CD4+ cells.

One entry per CDR3 protein, called by TCRdb with MiXCR from the 5' RACE reads. The sample has 40,000 to 65,000 distinct CDR3 sequences, almost 25% seen once. The J gene is TRBJ1-2, the V gene TRBV12-3 or TRBV12-4; D remains unclear. The sequencing input was tumor-infiltrating naive CD4+ T cells sorted from the breast tumor. Subset here: naive CD4+ T cells, CD4+CD45RA+CD25-. This clonotype was obtained from a female donor with breast cancer. The CDR3 sequence is CASRGFYGYTF. In DNA, the CDR3 is TGTGCCAGCAGGGGGTTCTATGGCTACACCTTC.